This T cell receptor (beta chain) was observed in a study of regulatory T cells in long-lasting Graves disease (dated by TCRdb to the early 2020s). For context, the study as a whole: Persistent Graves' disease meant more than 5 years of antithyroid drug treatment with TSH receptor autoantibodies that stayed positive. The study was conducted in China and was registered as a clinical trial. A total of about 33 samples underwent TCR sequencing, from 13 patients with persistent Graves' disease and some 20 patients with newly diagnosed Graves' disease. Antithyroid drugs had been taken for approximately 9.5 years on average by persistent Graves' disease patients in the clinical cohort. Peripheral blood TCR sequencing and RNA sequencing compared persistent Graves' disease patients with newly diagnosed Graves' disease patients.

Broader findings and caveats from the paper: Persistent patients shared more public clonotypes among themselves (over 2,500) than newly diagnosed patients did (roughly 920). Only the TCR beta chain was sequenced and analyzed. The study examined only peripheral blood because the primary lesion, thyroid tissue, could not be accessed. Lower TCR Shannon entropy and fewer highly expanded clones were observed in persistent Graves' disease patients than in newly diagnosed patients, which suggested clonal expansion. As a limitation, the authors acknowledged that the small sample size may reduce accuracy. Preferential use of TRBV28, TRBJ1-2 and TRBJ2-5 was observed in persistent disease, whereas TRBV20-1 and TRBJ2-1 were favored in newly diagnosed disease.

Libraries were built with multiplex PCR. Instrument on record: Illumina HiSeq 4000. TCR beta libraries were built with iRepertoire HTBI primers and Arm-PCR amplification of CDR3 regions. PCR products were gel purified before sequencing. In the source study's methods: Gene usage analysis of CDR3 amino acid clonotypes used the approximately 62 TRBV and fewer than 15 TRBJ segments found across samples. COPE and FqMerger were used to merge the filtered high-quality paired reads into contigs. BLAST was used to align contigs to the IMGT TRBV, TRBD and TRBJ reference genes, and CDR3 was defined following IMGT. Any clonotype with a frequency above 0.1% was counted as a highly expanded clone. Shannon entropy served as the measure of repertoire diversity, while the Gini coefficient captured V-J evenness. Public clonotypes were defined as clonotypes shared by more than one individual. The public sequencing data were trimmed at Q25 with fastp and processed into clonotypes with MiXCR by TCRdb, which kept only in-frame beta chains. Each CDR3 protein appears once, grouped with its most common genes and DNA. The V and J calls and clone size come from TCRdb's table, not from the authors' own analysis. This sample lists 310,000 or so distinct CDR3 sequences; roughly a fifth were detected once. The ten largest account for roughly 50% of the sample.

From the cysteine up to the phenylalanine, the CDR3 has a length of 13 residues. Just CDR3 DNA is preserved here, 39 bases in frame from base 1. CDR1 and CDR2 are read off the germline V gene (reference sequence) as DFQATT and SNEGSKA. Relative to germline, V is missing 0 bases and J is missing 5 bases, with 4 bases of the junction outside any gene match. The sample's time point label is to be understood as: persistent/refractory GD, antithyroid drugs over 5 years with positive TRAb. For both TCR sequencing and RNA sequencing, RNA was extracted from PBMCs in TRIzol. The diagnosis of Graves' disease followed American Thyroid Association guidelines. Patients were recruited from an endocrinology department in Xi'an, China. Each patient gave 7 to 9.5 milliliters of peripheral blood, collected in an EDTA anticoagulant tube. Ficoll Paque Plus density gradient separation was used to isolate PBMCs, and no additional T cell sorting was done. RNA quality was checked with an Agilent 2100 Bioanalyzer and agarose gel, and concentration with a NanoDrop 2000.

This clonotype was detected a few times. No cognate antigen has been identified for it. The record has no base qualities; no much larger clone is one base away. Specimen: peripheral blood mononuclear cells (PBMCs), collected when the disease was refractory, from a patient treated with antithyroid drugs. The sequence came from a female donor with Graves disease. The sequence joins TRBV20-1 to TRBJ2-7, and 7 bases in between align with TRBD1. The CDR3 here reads CSARDWTGDEQYF. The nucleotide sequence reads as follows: TGCAGTGCTAGAGATTGGACAGGAGACGAGCAGTACTTC.